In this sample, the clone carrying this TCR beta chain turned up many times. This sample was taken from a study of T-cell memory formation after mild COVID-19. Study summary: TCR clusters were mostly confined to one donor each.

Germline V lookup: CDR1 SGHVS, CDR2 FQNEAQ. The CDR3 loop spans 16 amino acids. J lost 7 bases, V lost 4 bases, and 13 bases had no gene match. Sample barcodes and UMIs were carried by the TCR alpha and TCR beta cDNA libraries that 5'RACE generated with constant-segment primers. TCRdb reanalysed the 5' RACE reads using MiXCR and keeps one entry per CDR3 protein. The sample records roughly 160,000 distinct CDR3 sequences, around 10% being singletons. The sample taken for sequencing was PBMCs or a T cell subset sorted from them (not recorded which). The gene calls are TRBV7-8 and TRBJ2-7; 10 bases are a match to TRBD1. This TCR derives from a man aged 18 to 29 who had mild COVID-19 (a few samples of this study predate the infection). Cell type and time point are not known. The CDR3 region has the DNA TGTGCCAGCAGCTCGCTTACCGCGACAGGGGGCTTGGAGCAGTACTTC. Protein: CASSSLTATGGLEQYF.